A selection of T cell receptor beta chains follows, all from one sample in a study of T cell repertoires in aging, cancer and after chemotherapy. TCRdb redid the calling of the multiplex PCR reads with MiXCR, one entry per CDR3 protein. The repertoire holds several thousand distinct CDR3 sequences, with 34% as singletons. Specimen: blood. These receptors all come from a human donor in good health. Both conserved end residues are part of each CDR3. D genes are given only for firm matches.

v_gene: TRBV20-1
j_gene: TRBJ1-5
d_gene: TRBD1
CDR3aa: CSAKRGPPNQPQHF

v_gene: TRBV12-3/TRBV12-4
j_gene: TRBJ2-3
d_gene: TRBD2
CDR3aa: CATRLAGGDTQYF

v_gene: TRBV18
j_gene: TRBJ2-7
d_gene: NA
CDR3aa: CASSVLGRLNDEQYF

v_gene: TRBV19
j_gene: TRBJ2-3
d_gene: TRBD1
CDR3aa: CASSTGQGFTDTQYF

v_gene: TRBV7-9
j_gene: TRBJ2-1
d_gene: TRBD2
CDR3aa: CASSRAASGGAHEQFF

v_gene: TRBV6-1
j_gene: TRBJ2-2
d_gene: NA
CDR3aa: CASIGRVDRTGELFF

v_gene: TRBV20-1
j_gene: TRBJ2-1
d_gene: NA
CDR3aa: CSASGSFHYPSHHNSYNEQFF

v_gene: TRBV6-1
j_gene: TRBJ2-7
d_gene: NA
CDR3aa: CASSEPTGPFYEQYF

v_gene: TRBV6-1
j_gene: TRBJ1-2
d_gene: NA
CDR3aa: CASSAGSRLNGYTF

v_gene: TRBV11-1
j_gene: TRBJ1-2
d_gene: NA
CDR3aa: CASSWGGDSYTF

v_gene: TRBV6-5
j_gene: TRBJ2-5
d_gene: TRBD1
CDR3aa: CASSYSGQAEQKTQYF

v_gene: TRBV12-3/TRBV12-4
j_gene: TRBJ1-5
d_gene: NA
CDR3aa: CASSLRVGNQPQHF

v_gene: TRBV6-2/TRBV6-3
j_gene: TRBJ2-7
d_gene: NA
CDR3aa: CASTLTETGQRQYF

v_gene: TRBV19
j_gene: TRBJ1-3
d_gene: NA
CDR3aa: CASTMGGDTIYF

v_gene: TRBV11-2
j_gene: TRBJ2-1
d_gene: TRBD2
CDR3aa: CASSLAGGPNEQFF

v_gene: TRBV7-9
j_gene: TRBJ2-7
d_gene: TRBD1
CDR3aa: CASSPRSGQAYSYEQYF

v_gene: TRBV6-6
j_gene: TRBJ2-7
d_gene: NA
CDR3aa: CASSYAHPTDEQYF

v_gene: TRBV7-6
j_gene: TRBJ2-3
d_gene: NA
CDR3aa: CASSPRLVDTQYF

v_gene: TRBV6-1
j_gene: TRBJ2-6
d_gene: NA
CDR3aa: CASSEAGWGSSGANVLTF

v_gene: TRBV7-9
j_gene: TRBJ1-1
d_gene: NA
CDR3aa: CASSLPGFEAFF

v_gene: TRBV10-3
j_gene: TRBJ2-7
d_gene: NA
CDR3aa: CAISDSTGSAYEQYF

v_gene: TRBV19
j_gene: TRBJ1-2
d_gene: NA
CDR3aa: CASSIQGRNGYTF

v_gene: TRBV27
j_gene: TRBJ2-1
d_gene: TRBD2
CDR3aa: CASTPPGTSSYNEQFF

v_gene: TRBV18
j_gene: TRBJ2-3
d_gene: NA
CDR3aa: CASSPLDPDTQYF

v_gene: TRBV11-1
j_gene: TRBJ2-3
d_gene: TRBD2
CDR3aa: CASSQSGTSGGPLTDTQYF

v_gene: TRBV27
j_gene: TRBJ2-3
d_gene: NA
CDR3aa: CASSPLGPTGTDTQYF

v_gene: TRBV29-1
j_gene: TRBJ1-2
d_gene: NA
CDR3aa: CSVEKVPRYGYTF

v_gene: TRBV15
j_gene: TRBJ2-3
d_gene: NA
CDR3aa: CATSTARRDTQYF

v_gene: TRBV6-1
j_gene: TRBJ1-3
d_gene: NA
CDR3aa: CASRLGAGNTIYF

v_gene: TRBV12-3/TRBV12-4
j_gene: TRBJ1-2
d_gene: NA
CDR3aa: CASSFGDRSSSNYGYTF

v_gene: TRBV11-1
j_gene: TRBJ2-7
d_gene: NA
CDR3aa: CASSSGSYEQYF

v_gene: TRBV19
j_gene: TRBJ2-5
d_gene: NA
CDR3aa: CATSEEQETQYF

v_gene: TRBV6-6
j_gene: TRBJ1-4
d_gene: TRBD1
CDR3aa: CASSYTTGGVEKLFF

v_gene: TRBV6-5
j_gene: TRBJ2-5
d_gene: NA
CDR3aa: CASTSPGETQYF

v_gene: TRBV10-3
j_gene: TRBJ2-7
d_gene: TRBD1
CDR3aa: CASSYSDRDDEQYF

v_gene: TRBV6-2/TRBV6-3
j_gene: TRBJ2-1
d_gene: TRBD2
CDR3aa: CASRRFSDAGGDNEQFF

v_gene: TRBV30
j_gene: TRBJ2-5
d_gene: TRBD2
CDR3aa: CAVDPGPGGETQYF

v_gene: TRBV6-2/TRBV6-3
j_gene: TRBJ2-7
d_gene: NA
CDR3aa: CASSYSDRSPQYF

v_gene: TRBV27
j_gene: TRBJ2-7
d_gene: NA
CDR3aa: CASSLGSAGNEQYF

v_gene: TRBV5-6
j_gene: TRBJ2-2
d_gene: NA
CDR3aa: CASSLGAANTGELFF

v_gene: TRBV12-3/TRBV12-4
j_gene: TRBJ1-2
d_gene: TRBD1
CDR3aa: CASSLGQGASGYTF

v_gene: TRBV11-1
j_gene: TRBJ2-7
d_gene: NA
CDR3aa: CASSFSSGEQYF

v_gene: TRBV5-1
j_gene: TRBJ2-2
d_gene: TRBD2
CDR3aa: CASRPGGSTGELFF

v_gene: TRBV13
j_gene: TRBJ1-1
d_gene: NA
CDR3aa: CASSFDIARTEAFF

v_gene: TRBV2
j_gene: TRBJ1-6
d_gene: NA
CDR3aa: CASRASPDSALFNSPLHF

v_gene: TRBV19
j_gene: TRBJ1-6
d_gene: NA
CDR3aa: CASTPMGLPNSPLHF

v_gene: TRBV5-1
j_gene: TRBJ1-6
d_gene: NA
CDR3aa: CASSLDQGLSSPLHF

v_gene: TRBV6-1
j_gene: TRBJ2-5
d_gene: NA
CDR3aa: CASSVGLVQETQYF

v_gene: TRBV6-5
j_gene: TRBJ2-7
d_gene: TRBD2
CDR3aa: CASRTAWGGTYEQYF

v_gene: TRBV5-1
j_gene: TRBJ2-5
d_gene: NA
CDR3aa: CASSPGTLGETQYF